One and the same sample provided the 18 T cell receptor beta chains below, sequenced in a study of cytomegalovirus exposure and HLA in healthy donors. PCR employed 60 Vbeta and 13 Jbeta primers. Profiled with immunoSEQ multiplex PCR; TCRdb holds only in-frame clones, not every one. The sample carries about 140,000 clones, under 70% recorded once. The specimen sequenced was PBMCs. The receptor set was obtained from a woman aged 60 to 75 in good health and CMV-seronegative.

By frequency in the sample, this clone is medium-sized. The chain carries TRBV11-2 and TRBJ2-5, with D possibly matching TRBD2 (6 bases). The CDR3 sequence is 17 residues long. V was shortened by 5 bases and J by 5 bases, with 24 bases between the two germline ends. Looked up from germline, CDR1 is SGHAT and CDR2 is FQNNGV. The CDR3 here is CASSTTNARIRGETQYF. DNA of the CDR3: TGTGCCAGCAGCACGACAAACGCAAGGATACGGGGGGAGACCCAGTACTTC.

The gene calls are TRBV18 and TRBJ2-1; 8 bases fit TRBD2. V lost 4 bases to trimming and J lost 8 bases; unmatched junction nucleotides: 7. Germline V CDR1 and CDR2: KGHSH, LQKENI. This CDR3 comprises 14 residues. The CDR3 coding sequence is TGTGCCAGCTCACGCGGGACTAGTAGCGATGAGCAGTTCTTC. It specifies CASSRGTSSDEQFF.

The gene calls are TRBV5-4 and TRBJ1-2; D call uncertain. The CDR3 has 15 amino acids. Germline-derived CDR1 and CDR2 are SGHNT and YYREEE (reference sequence). V gave up 4 bases and J gave up 7 bases, with 20 bases separating them. CDR3: CASSPVGFWGGGYTF. CDR3 DNA: TGTGCCAGCAGCCCCGTCGGGTTTTGGGGAGGTGGCTACACCTTC.

J is TRBJ1-4 and V is TRBV15; 10 bases agree with TRBD1. Losses at the gene ends were 7 bases for V and 6 bases for J; bases not matched to a gene: 8. The germline V gene encodes CDR1 LNHNV and CDR2 YYDKDF (reference sequence). The CDR3 length is 15 residues. CDR3: CATTQGDRGDEKLFF. The CDR3 nucleotides read TGTGCCACCACCCAAGGGGACAGGGGAGATGAAAAACTGTTTTTT.

There are a few counts of this clone. The chain carries TRBV21-1 and TRBJ2-7; TRBD2 reflects the table's D call only, with no check against the DNA. TRBV21-1 is flagged as a pseudogene. CDR3 size: 12 residues. CDR3 bases: TGTGCCAGCAGCAAAAATCGCGGCGAGCAGTACTTC. Translating gives CASSKNRGEQYF.

V usage is TRBV7-9 and J usage is TRBJ1-3, with D possibly being TRBD1 (5 bases). Germline CDR1 and CDR2: SEHNR and FQNEAQ (reference sequence). The CDR3 extends over 16 amino acids. Between the trimmed V and J ends, which lost 1 base and 4 bases, there was a span of 14 bases. CDR3 bases: TGTGCCAGCAGCTTAGAGGCTCCAGGGTCGGGAAACACCATATATTTT. Protein: CASSLEAPGSGNTIYF.

V gene TRBV15 combines with J gene TRBJ2-3, with a weak D call TRBD2 (5 bases). Trimming removed 0 bases at V and 2 bases at J, with 12 bases between. Germline CDR1 LNHNV, CDR2 YYDKDF (reference sequence). The CDR3 covers 16 residues. The CDR3 loop reads CATSRDLEETTDTQYF. CDR3 nucleotide sequence: TGTGCCACCAGCAGAGATCTGGAGGAAACCACAGATACGCAGTATTTT.

This clone was counted a single time. The chain has TRBV20-1 and TRBJ2-7; the D is unclear. This CDR3 has 11 residues. The V and J ends lost 3 bases and 5 bases respectively, with 8 bases between them. Germline V gene lookup returns CDR1 DFQATT and CDR2 SNEGSKA (reference sequence). CDR3 DNA: TGCAGTGCTAGTGGGCTCCACGAGCAGTACTTC. Translation gives CSASGLHEQYF.

About this clone: Mismatch with germline at one junction end may stem from a read error. This chain connects TRBV11-1 to TRBJ2-5; TRBD2 agrees at 8 bases. The germline V gene has CDR1 SGHAT and CDR2 FQDESV (reference sequence). CDR3 length: 17 residues. CDR3 DNA sequence: TGTGCCAGCAGCTCCTCCCGCCGGGAGGGGAACAAAGAGGCCCAGTACTTC. Encoded protein: CASSSSRREGNKEAQYF.

The chain uses TRBV7-2 and TRBJ2-2; tentative D call: TRBD1 (6 bases). The ends were cut back, 10 bases at V and 2 bases at J, with 11 bases in the middle. Looked up from germline, CDR1 is SGHTA and CDR2 is FQGNSA. The CDR3 covers 13 residues. CDR3 nucleotide sequence: TGTGCCAACCTGGACAGAAACACCGGGGAGCTGTTTTTT. Its protein is CANLDRNTGELFF. Combining the CDR3 with reference TRBV7-2 and TRBJ2-2 gives the whole variable domain GAGVSQSPSNKVTEKGKDVELRCDPISGHTALYWYRQSLGQGLEFLIYFQGNSAPDKSGLPSDRFSAERTGGSVSTLTIQRTQQEDSAVYLCANLDRNTGELFFGEGSRLTVL.

J is TRBJ2-1 and V is TRBV15, with 8 bases matching TRBD2. The V and J ends lost 5 bases and 7 bases, in that order; junction bases with no gene match: 10. CDR1 is LNHNV and CDR2 is YYDKDF in the germline V gene (reference sequence). The CDR3 consists of 15 residues. The CDR3 is CATSWGLVANNEQFF. As DNA, the CDR3 is TGTGCCACCAGCTGGGGACTAGTGGCGAATAATGAGCAGTTCTTC.

V gene TRBV15 combines with J gene TRBJ1-5; TRBD1 is a possible D gene (5 bases). Germline V CDR1 and CDR2: LNHNV, YYDKDF (reference sequence). V shed 3 bases and J shed 16 bases, with 19 bases lying between them. The CDR3 spans 13 residues. As DNA, the CDR3 is TGTGCCACCAGCAGGGGAGGGACCGGTAAAATCCATTTT. Protein sequence: CATSRGGTGKIHF.

V and J are TRBV5-4 and TRBJ1-2; D might be TRBD1 (6 bases). The CDR3 is made up of 14 amino acids. V was trimmed by 4 bases and J by 1 base, leaving 11 bases between them. CDR1 and CDR2 from the germline V gene are SGHNT and YYREEE (reference sequence). Here the CDR3 reads CASSGGQINYGYTF. DNA for the CDR3: TGTGCCAGCAGCGGTGGACAGATTAACTATGGCTACACCTTC.

The chain couples TRBV19 to TRBJ2-1, with TRBD2 identical over 12 bases. This CDR3 spans 15 amino acids. Trimming took 5 bases from V and 10 from J; bases not matched to a gene: 9. Germline loops: CDR1 LNHDA, CDR2 SQIVND (reference sequence). CDR3 in amino acids: CASSSRLAGVWEQFF. DNA of the CDR3: TGTGCCAGTAGTTCCCGACTAGCGGGAGTTTGGGAGCAGTTCTTC.

This chain connects TRBV18 to TRBJ1-1; possible D gene TRBD1, 6 bases. The CDR3 loop spans 14 amino acids. CDR1 and CDR2 from the germline V gene are KGHSH and LQKENI. The V gene lost 4 bases and the J gene lost 1 base, with 10 bases spanning the gap. The CDR3 coding sequence is TGTGCCAGCTCACTAGCGGGACAGAACACTGAAGCTTTCTTT. Residues: CASSLAGQNTEAFF.

The genes are TRBV7-8 and TRBJ2-3, with D tentatively TRBD1 (6 bases). Germline CDR1 and CDR2: SGHVS and FQNEAQ. V lost 5 bases to trimming and J lost 6 bases, with 12 bases between them. CDR3 length: 13 amino acids. In DNA, the CDR3 is TGTGCCAGCAGCCGAGGGGGATTGGATACGCAGTATTTT. Protein product: CASSRGGLDTQYF.

The chain uses TRBV6-5 and TRBJ1-2; D is possibly TRBD1 (5 bases). The CDR3 has 11 amino acids. V was clipped by 6 bases and J by 5 bases, with 7 bases between them. In germline, CDR1 is MNHEY, CDR2 SVGAGI. DNA for the CDR3: TGTGCCAGCAGGGCAGGGTATGGCTACACCTTC. Amino acids: CASRAGYGYTF.

This clone was counted a few times. The V call is TRBV5-8, the J call TRBJ2-2; a possible D gene is TRBD2 (6 bases). The V gene's germline CDR1 is SGHTS and CDR2 YDEGEE. The V gene lost 0 bases and the J gene lost 4 bases, with 10 bases spanning the gap. The CDR3 length is 15 residues. CDR3 sequence: CASSLGVGGTGELFF. CDR3 sequence (DNA): TGTGCCAGCAGCTTGGGTGTCGGGGGCACCGGGGAGCTGTTTTTT.